The 10 T cell receptor beta chains below were found in one sample sequenced in a study of vaccination and CD4 T cells after COVID-19 (dated 2022 in TCRdb). These receptors lack a known antigen. The library came from PCR. The sequencer was an Illumina iSeq 100. DNA from cultured CD4+ T cells underwent TCR sequencing with the Oncomine TCR Beta short-read assay at the Johns Hopkins FTIC core. TCRdb reprocessing: public reads trimmed at Q25 with fastp, clones called with MiXCR, in-frame beta chains kept. A single entry per CDR3 protein holds the most common genes and DNA from its merged rows. The sample yields about 25,000 distinct CDR3 sequences; roughly a third were counted once. About 3.4% of the sample belongs to the ten largest clones. The time point tag for this specimen amounts to: late sampling 161 to 241 days after vaccination in three convalescent patients. This sample's treatment or condition label indicates: roughly 10-day PBMC culture with coronavirus spike peptide pools or control peptides (ViraFEST assay).

The material sequenced was CD4+ T cells from blood, cultured in vitro, taken about 7 months after SARS-CoV-2 vaccination. The receptors originated from a human donor who had recovered from COVID-19.

This clonotype has just one count. The DNA for the CDR3 is TGTGCCAGCACCGGGACAGGGGGCTTTCAGCCCCAGCATTTT. Its protein is CASTGTGGFQPQHF. The V and J genes are TRBV6-2 or TRBV6-3 and TRBJ1-5; 12 bases fit TRBD1. This CDR3 region has 14 residues. The V segment lost 7 bases and the J segment 6 bases; nucleotides outside the gene matches: 4. Germline lookup yields CDR1 MNHEY and CDR2 SVGEGT.

The chain links TRBV20-1 to TRBJ1-1, with D uncertain. Between the trimmed V and J ends, which lost 1 base and 1 base, there was a span of 13 bases. The CDR3 runs to 15 residues. CDR1 DFQATT and CDR2 SNEGSKA come from the germline V gene (reference sequence). The CDR3 is CSARAEEVSNTEAFF. CDR3 DNA sequence: TGCAGTGCTAGAGCGGAGGAGGTTTCGAACACTGAAGCTTTCTTT.

CDR3 nucleotides: TGTGCCAGCAGCAAATTCAGGGGCTGCACTGAAGCTTTCTTT. Residues: CASSKFRGCTEAFF. V gene TRBV21-1 combines with J gene TRBJ1-1; TRBD1, the table's D call, lacks a check against the DNA. TRBV21-1 is designated a pseudogene. This CDR3 has 14 amino acids.

V and J are TRBV20-1 and TRBJ1-3; 11 bases match TRBD1. Germline CDR1 is DFQATT and CDR2 is SNEGSKA (reference sequence). This CDR3 spans 14 amino acids. V lost 6 bases, J lost 3 bases, and 4 bases stayed unmatched. The CDR3 reads CSARDRGFGNTIYF. CDR3 bases: TGCAGTGCGAGGGACAGGGGGTTTGGAAACACCATATATTTT.

CDR3 nucleotides: TGTGCCAGCAGTTCTAGTGGTATGACAGGATCCTCTGGGGCCAACGTCCTGACTTTC. Amino acids: CASSSSGMTGSSGANVLTF. The chain couples TRBV7-8 to TRBJ2-6; D is possibly TRBD1 (6 bases). CDR3 length: 19 amino acids. Trimming removed 6 bases at V and 0 bases at J, with 21 bases between. The germline gives CDR1 SGHVS, CDR2 FQNEAQ.

This clonotype occurred a few times. The V call is TRBV7-9, the J call TRBJ1-2; perhaps TRBD1 as D (5 bases). This CDR3 is built from 15 residues. Trimming took off 0 bases at V and 0 bases at J, with 8 bases between the two ends. Germline V lookup: CDR1 SEHNR, CDR2 FQNEAQ (reference sequence). The CDR3 is CASSLARGPNYGYTF. The CDR3 region has the DNA TGTGCCAGCAGCTTAGCCCGGGGCCCTAACTATGGCTACACCTTC.

Note on this clonotype: Given the absence of the conserved phenylalanine or tryptophan at the CDR3 end, a read error is likely. The limits of the CDR3 on the DNA are not certain, so only TCRdb's listed CDR3 is given. V and J are TRBV21-1 and TRBJ1-2. TRBV21-1 counts as a pseudogene. Termini included, the CDR3 measures 17 amino acids. The CDR3 spells CASSKAATKAFNYGYTL.

This clonotype was counted a few times. The J gene is TRBJ2-5, the V gene TRBV4-1; TRBD2 aligns across 7 bases. This CDR3 region has 15 residues. Germline lookup yields CDR1 MGHRA and CDR2 YSYEKL. V gave up 3 bases and J gave up 1 base; unmatched junction bases: 5. CDR3 amino acids: CASSHGGLLQETQYF. CDR3 DNA sequence: TGCGCCAGCAGCCACGGGGGACTACTCCAAGAGACCCAGTACTTC.

The DNA of the CDR3 is TGTGCCAGCAGTGACTGGCGGACGGTATACGAGCAGTACTTC. Protein product: CASSDWRTVYEQYF. This chain joins TRBV6-1 and TRBJ2-7; D is ambiguous. V shed 3 bases and J shed 4 bases, with 13 bases lying between them. The germline gives CDR1 MNHNS, CDR2 SASEGT. This CDR3 comprises 14 residues.

The sample holds a few counts of this clonotype. The chain is built from TRBV29-1 and TRBJ1-1, with a tentative D call TRBD1 (5 bases). The CDR3 runs 13 residues. The V gene's germline CDR1 is SQVTM and CDR2 ANQGSEA. Trimming left V 7 bases short and J 5 bases short, with 17 bases between. CDR3 residues: CSGQRGTGTEAFF. CDR3 coding DNA: TGCAGCGGGCAGAGGGGAACGGGGACTGAAGCTTTCTTT.